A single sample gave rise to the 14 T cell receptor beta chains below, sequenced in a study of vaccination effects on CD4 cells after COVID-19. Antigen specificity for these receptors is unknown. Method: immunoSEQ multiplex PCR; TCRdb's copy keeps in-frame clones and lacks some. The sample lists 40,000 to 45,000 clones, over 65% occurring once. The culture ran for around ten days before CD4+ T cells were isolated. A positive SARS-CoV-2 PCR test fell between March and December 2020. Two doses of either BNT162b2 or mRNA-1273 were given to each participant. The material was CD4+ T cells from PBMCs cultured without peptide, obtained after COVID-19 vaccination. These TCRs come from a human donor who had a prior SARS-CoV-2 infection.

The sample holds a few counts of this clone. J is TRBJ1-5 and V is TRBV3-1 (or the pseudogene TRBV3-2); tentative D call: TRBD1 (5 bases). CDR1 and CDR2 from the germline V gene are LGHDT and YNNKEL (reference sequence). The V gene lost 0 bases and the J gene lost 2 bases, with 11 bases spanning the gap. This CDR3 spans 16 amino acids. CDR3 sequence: CASSQDGGVGNQPQHF. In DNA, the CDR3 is TGTGCCAGCAGCCAAGACGGAGGGGTCGGCAATCAGCCCCAGCATTTT.

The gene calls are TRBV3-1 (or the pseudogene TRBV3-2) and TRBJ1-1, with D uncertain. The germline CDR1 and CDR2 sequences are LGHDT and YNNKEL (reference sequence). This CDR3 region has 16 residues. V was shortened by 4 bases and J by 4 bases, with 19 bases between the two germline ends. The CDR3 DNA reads TGTGCCAGCAGCCTACGGTCTGGGGAAACGGGCACTGAAGCTTTCTTT. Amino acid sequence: CASSLRSGETGTEAFF.

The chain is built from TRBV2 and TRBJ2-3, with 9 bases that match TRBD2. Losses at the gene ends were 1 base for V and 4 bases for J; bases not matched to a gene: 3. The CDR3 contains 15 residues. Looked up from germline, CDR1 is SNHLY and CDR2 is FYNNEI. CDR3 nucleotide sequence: TGTGCCAGCAGTGAAGGGCGGGAGGGCCCAGATACGCAGTATTTT. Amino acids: CASSEGREGPDTQYF. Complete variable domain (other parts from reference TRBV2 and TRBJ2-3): EPEVTQTPSHQVTQMGQEVILRCVPISNHLYFYWYRQILGQKVEFLVSFYNNEISEKSEIFDDQFSVERPDGSNFTLKIRSTKLEDSAMYFCASSEGREGPDTQYFGPGTRLTVL.

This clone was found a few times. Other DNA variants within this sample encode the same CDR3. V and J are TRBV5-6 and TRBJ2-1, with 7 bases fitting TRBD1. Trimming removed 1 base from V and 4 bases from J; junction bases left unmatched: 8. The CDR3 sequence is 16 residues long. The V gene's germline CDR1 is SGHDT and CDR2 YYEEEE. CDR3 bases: TGTGCCAGCAGCTTGACAGGGGCCAATTTATACAATGAGCAGTTCTTC. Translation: CASSLTGANLYNEQFF. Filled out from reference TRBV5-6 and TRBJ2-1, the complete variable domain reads DAGVTQSPTHLIKTRGQQVTLRCSPKSGHDTVSWYQQALGQGPQFIFQYYEEEERQRGNFPDRFSGHQFPNYSSELNVNALLLGDSALYLCASSLTGANLYNEQFFGPGTRLTVL.

CDR3 region: CASSPRQETQYF. The CDR3 DNA follows: TGTGCCAGCAGCCCCCGCCAAGAGACCCAGTACTTC. The chain recombines TRBV12-3 or TRBV12-4 with TRBJ2-5; D ambiguous. The CDR3 runs 12 residues. V lost 6 bases to trimming and J lost 1 base, with 6 bases between them.

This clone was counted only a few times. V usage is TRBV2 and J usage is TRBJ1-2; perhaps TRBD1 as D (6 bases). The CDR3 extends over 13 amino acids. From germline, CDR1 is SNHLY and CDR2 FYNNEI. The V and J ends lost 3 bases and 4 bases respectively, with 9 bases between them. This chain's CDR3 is CASSEDRPYGYTF. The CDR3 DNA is TGTGCCAGCAGTGAGGACAGACCCTATGGCTACACCTTC.

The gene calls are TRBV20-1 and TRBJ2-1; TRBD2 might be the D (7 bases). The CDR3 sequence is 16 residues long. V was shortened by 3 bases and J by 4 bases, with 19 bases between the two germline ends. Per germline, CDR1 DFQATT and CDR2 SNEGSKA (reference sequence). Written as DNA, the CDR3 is TGCAGTGCTAGTACAACTTTGCGGGGGCTATACAATGAGCAGTTCTTC. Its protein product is CSASTTLRGLYNEQFF.

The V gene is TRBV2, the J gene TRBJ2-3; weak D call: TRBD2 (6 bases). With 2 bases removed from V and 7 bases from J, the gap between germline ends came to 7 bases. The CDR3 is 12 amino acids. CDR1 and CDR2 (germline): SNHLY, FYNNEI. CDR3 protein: CASSEREHTQYF. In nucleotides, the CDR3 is TGTGCCAGCAGTGAACGGGAGCATACGCAGTATTTT.

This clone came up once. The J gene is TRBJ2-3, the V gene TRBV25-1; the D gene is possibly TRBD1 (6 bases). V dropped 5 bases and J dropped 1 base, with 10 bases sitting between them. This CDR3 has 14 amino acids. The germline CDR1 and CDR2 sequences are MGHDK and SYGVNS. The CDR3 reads CASSTPGGTDTQYF. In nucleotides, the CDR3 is TGTGCCAGCAGTACCCCAGGGGGCACAGATACGCAGTATTTT. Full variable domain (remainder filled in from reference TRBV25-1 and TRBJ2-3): EADIYQTPRYLVIGTGKKITLECSQTMGHDKMYWYQQDPGMELHLIHYSYGVNSTEKGDLSSESTVSRIRTEHFPLTLESARPSHTSQYLCASSTPGGTDTQYFGPGTRLTVL.

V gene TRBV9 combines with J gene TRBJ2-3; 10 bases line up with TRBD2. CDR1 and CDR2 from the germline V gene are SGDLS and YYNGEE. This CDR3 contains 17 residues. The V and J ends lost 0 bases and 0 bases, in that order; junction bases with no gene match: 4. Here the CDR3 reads CASSVGSGGYSTDTQYF. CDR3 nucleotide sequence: TGTGCCAGCAGCGTAGGTAGCGGGGGGTACAGCACAGATACGCAGTATTTT.

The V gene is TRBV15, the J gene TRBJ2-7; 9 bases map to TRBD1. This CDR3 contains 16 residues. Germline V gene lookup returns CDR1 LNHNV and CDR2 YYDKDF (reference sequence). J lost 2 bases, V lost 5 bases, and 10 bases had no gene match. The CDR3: CATSGGQGATAYEQYF. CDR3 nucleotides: TGTGCCACCAGCGGGGGACAGGGAGCAACCGCCTACGAGCAGTACTTC.

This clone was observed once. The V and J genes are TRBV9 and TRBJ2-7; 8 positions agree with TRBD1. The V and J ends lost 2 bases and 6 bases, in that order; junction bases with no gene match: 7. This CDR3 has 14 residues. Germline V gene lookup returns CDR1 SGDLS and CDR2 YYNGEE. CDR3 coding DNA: TGTGCCAGCAGCGTTACAGGGGGTAGCCTCGAGCAGTACTTC. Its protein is CASSVTGGSLEQYF.

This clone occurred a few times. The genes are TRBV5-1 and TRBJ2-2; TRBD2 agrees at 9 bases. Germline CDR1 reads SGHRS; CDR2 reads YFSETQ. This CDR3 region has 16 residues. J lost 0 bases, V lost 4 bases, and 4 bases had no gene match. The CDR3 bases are TGCGCCAGCAGCGGCGCTAGCGGGGCGAACACCGGGGAGCTGTTTTTT. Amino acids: CASSGASGANTGELFF. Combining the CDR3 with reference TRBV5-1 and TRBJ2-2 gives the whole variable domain KAGVTQTPRYLIKTRGQQVTLSCSPISGHRSVSWYQQTPGQGLQFLFEYFSETQRNKGNFPGRFSGRQFSNSRSEMNVSTLELGDSALYLCASSGASGANTGELFFGEGSRLTVL.

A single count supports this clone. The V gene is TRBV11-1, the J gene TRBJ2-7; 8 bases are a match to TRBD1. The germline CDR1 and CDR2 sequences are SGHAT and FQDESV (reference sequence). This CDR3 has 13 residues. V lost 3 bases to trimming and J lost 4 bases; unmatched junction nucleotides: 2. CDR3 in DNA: TGTGCCAGCAGCTTGGGACAGGAATACGAGCAGTACTTC. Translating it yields CASSLGQEYEQYF.